A selection of T cell receptor beta chains follows, all from one sample in a study of T cell repertoires in cytomegalovirus infection. TCRdb passed the reads through MiXCR, listing each CDR3 protein once. Of some 500,000 distinct CDR3 sequences detected, around a third appear once; the ten largest clones hold roughly 15%. Their recognized antigens are unknown. Material: cultured PBMCs, obtained from culture after CMV antigen stimulation. These receptors were obtained from a human donor in good health (CMV status not recorded). Some clones in this sample may be carry-over from other donors' samples. Each CDR3 is given with its conserved first and last residue. The D gene is left open where the match is weak. Clone size is shown for a subset of rows, as once, few, many or a class of expanded clone.

d_call | clone_size | j_call | v_call | cdr3_aa | cdr3_nt
TRBD1 | few | TRBJ1-5 | TRBV4-1 | CASSQGQADRQNQPQHF | TGCGCCAGCAGCCAAGGACAGGCGGACAGGCAGAATCAGCCCCAGCATTTT
TRBD2 | . | TRBJ2-2 | TRBV11-2 | CASSLEASGSVGELFF | TGTGCCAGCAGCTTAGAGGCTAGCGGGAGTGTCGGGGAGCTGTTTTTT
. | few | TRBJ1-3 | TRBV7-9 | CASSVQVGGNTIYF | TGTGCCAGCAGCGTACAGGTCGGTGGAAACACCATATATTTT
. | few | TRBJ2-7 | TRBV7-6 | CASSLVGTYEQYF | TGTGCCAGCAGCTTAGTCGGGACCTACGAGCAGTACTTC
. | few | TRBJ2-6 | TRBV28 | CASSLVGPAGANVLTF | TGTGCCAGCAGTTTGGTAGGGCCCGCTGGGGCCAACGTCCTGACTTTC
TRBD2 | . | TRBJ2-1 | TRBV3-1 | CATPGGVSSYNEQFF | TGTGCCACCCCGGGGGGAGTCAGCTCCTACAATGAGCAGTTCTTC
. | few | TRBJ2-7 | TRBV19 | CASSITGIDSYEQYF | TGTGCCAGTAGTATTACGGGAATAGACTCCTACGAGCAGTACTTC
TRBD2 | . | TRBJ2-1 | TRBV6-8 | CASSYSSSGSQNEQFF | TGTGCCAGCAGTTACTCTTCCAGCGGGAGTCAGAATGAGCAGTTCTTC
TRBD2 | few | TRBJ2-6 | TRBV11-2 | CASQRGVASGANVLTF | TGTGCCAGCCAGCGGGGGGTCGCCTCTGGGGCCAACGTCCTGACTTTC
. | . | TRBJ2-1 | TRBV11-2 | CASSLDPVDEQFF | TGTGCCAGCAGCTTAGATCCGGTGGATGAGCAGTTCTTC
TRBD2 | . | TRBJ2-1 | TRBV18 | CVSSPISTGSSGNEQFF | TGTGTCAGCTCACCCATTTCCACGGGATCTAGCGGCAATGAGCAGTTCTTC
TRBD2 | many | TRBJ2-7 | TRBV7-2 | CASSTLAGGRGEQYF | TGTGCCAGCAGCACACTAGCGGGAGGCCGGGGGGAGCAGTACTTC
. | few | TRBJ2-5 | TRBV12-3/TRBV12-4 | CASGGEETQYF | TGTGCCAGCGGTGGTGAGGAGACCCAGTACTTC
TRBD1 | few | TRBJ2-2 | TRBV6-5 | CASSYYAGTANTGELFF | TGTGCCAGCAGTTACTACGCCGGGACAGCCAACACCGGGGAGCTGTTTTTT
TRBD2 | . | TRBJ2-1 | TRBV19 | CASMRGIYADEQFF | TGTGCCAGTATGCGGGGGATTTATGCGGATGAGCAGTTCTTC
. | . | TRBJ2-3 | TRBV7-2 | CASSSGGLPADTQYF | TGTGCCAGCAGCTCCGGTGGACTGCCGGCAGATACGCAGTATTTT
. | . | TRBJ1-6 | TRBV10-3 | CAISESKQGALHF | TGTGCCATCAGTGAGTCGAAACAGGGAGCCCTCCACTTT
. | many | TRBJ1-1 | TRBV11-3 | CASSETRNTEAFF | TGTGCCAGCAGCGAAACCAGGAACACTGAAGCTTTCTTT
TRBD2 | many | TRBJ2-3 | TRBV7-2 | CASSLLLGGSTDTQYF | TGTGCCAGCAGCTTATTGTTGGGGGGGAGCACAGATACGCAGTATTTT
. | . | TRBJ2-7 | TRBV12-3/TRBV12-4 | CASSHISQDWRSWYEQYF | TGTGCCAGCAGTCATATATCTCAGGATTGGAGGAGTTGGTACGAGCAGTACTTC
TRBD1 | . | TRBJ1-6 | TRBV27 | CATGQGRNSPLHF | TGTGCCACGGGACAGGGCCGTAATTCACCCCTCCACTTT
TRBD2 | few | TRBJ2-1 | TRBV7-6 | CASSPGLAVGNEQFF | TGTGCCAGCAGCCCAGGGCTAGCGGTGGGCAATGAGCAGTTCTTC
. | few | TRBJ1-2 | TRBV28 | CATRTAGGYYGYTF | TGTGCCACCCGGACAGCCGGTGGGTACTATGGCTACACCTTC
. | many | TRBJ2-2 | TRBV7-8 | CASSRSGNTGELFF | TGTGCCAGCAGCCGCAGCGGGAACACCGGGGAGCTGTTTTTT
TRBD2 | . | TRBJ2-1 | TRBV24-1 | CATSDFTAGGANEQFF | TGTGCCACCAGTGATTTTACAGCGGGAGGGGCCAATGAGCAGTTCTTC
. | . | TRBJ2-3 | TRBV6-2/TRBV6-3 | CASSDLTRFTDTQYF | TGTGCCAGCAGTGACCTGACACGGTTCACAGATACGCAGTATTTT
. | . | TRBJ1-1 | TRBV7-2 | CASSPAGRGSTEAFF | TGTGCCAGCAGCCCAGCGGGCAGGGGATCAACTGAAGCTTTCTTT
. | once | TRBJ2-1 | TRBV4-3 | CASSQSLAASSYNEQFF | TGCGCCAGCAGCCAAAGTTTAGCGGCGAGCTCCTACAATGAGCAGTTCTTC
. | once | TRBJ1-6 | TRBV19 | CASTRRLTAEALNSPLHF | TGTGCCAGTACAAGAAGATTGACAGCCGAAGCTTTGAATTCACCCCTCCACTTT
. | . | TRBJ2-1 | TRBV28 | CASSLLLRSEQFF | TGTGCCAGCAGTTTATTACTTAGGAGTGAGCAGTTCTTC
TRBD2 | . | TRBJ2-1 | TRBV20-1 | CSATPGTSGSSYNEQFF | TGCAGTGCTACCCCCGGGACTAGCGGGAGTTCCTACAATGAGCAGTTCTTC
. | few | TRBJ2-1 | TRBV15 | CATSPGRVDNEQFF | TGTGCCACCAGCCCGGGGCGAGTAGACAATGAGCAGTTCTTC
. | many | TRBJ1-1 | TRBV12-3/TRBV12-4 | CASSSVGGRAEAFF | TGTGCCAGCAGTTCCGTGGGGGGGCGAGCTGAAGCTTTCTTT
. | many | TRBJ1-5 | TRBV7-2 | CASSSDSASNQPQHF | TGTGCCAGCAGCAGCGACAGCGCCAGCAATCAGCCCCAGCATTTT
. | few | TRBJ1-6 | TRBV28 | CASSQSTTQNHF | TGTGCCAGCAGTCAATCGACGACTCAAAACCACTTT
. | few | TRBJ1-1 | TRBV6-6 | CASSYEREAFF | TGTGCCAGCAGTTACGAACGGGAAGCTTTCTTT
. | . | TRBJ2-4 | TRBV11-2 | CASSLRIKAGLAKNIQYF | TGTGCCAGCAGCTTAAGGATAAAGGCGGGGCTAGCCAAAAACATTCAGTACTTC
. | few | TRBJ1-2 | TRBV7-6 | CASSSGLLKGGYTF | TGTGCCAGCAGCTCGGGACTCCTGAAGGGTGGCTACACCTTC
TRBD2 | . | TRBJ2-7 | TRBV7-3 | CASSRLAGGDEQYF | TGTGCCAGCAGCCGCCTAGCGGGAGGGGACGAGCAGTACTTC
. | many | TRBJ2-3 | TRBV7-2 | CASSLYADTQYF | TGTGCCAGCAGCTTATATGCGGATACGCAGTATTTT
. | few | TRBJ2-1 | TRBV7-9 | CASSLVGTEQFF | TGTGCCAGCAGCTTAGTTGGGACGGAGCAGTTCTTC
. | . | TRBJ2-7 | TRBV4-3 | CASSQERMRLIHEQYF | TGCGCCAGCAGCCAAGAAAGAATGAGGTTAATACACGAGCAGTACTTC
TRBD2 | . | TRBJ2-5 | TRBV12-3/TRBV12-4 | CASRIAGGGETQYF | TGTGCCAGCAGGATAGCGGGAGGAGGAGAGACCCAGTACTTC
TRBD2 | . | TRBJ2-1 | TRBV4-3 | CASSQDSSGAYNEQFF | TGCGCCAGCAGCCAAGATAGTAGCGGGGCGTACAATGAGCAGTTCTTC
TRBD1 | few | TRBJ2-3 | TRBV23-1 | CASSGTASTDTQYF | TGCGCCAGCAGTGGGACAGCGAGCACAGATACGCAGTATTTT
. | . | TRBJ2-3 | TRBV7-2 | CASSLNRFTDTQYF | TGTGCCAGCAGCTTAAACAGGTTCACAGATACGCAGTATTTT
. | many | TRBJ1-1 | TRBV7-9 | CASSPVAGTEAFF | TGTGCCAGCAGCCCGGTGGCTGGGACTGAAGCTTTCTTT
. | . | TRBJ2-7 | TRBV19 | CASSGPGSSYEQYF | TGTGCCAGTAGTGGTCCCGGGAGCTCCTACGAGCAGTACTTC
. | . | TRBJ1-4 | TRBV25-1 | CASSERGVHEKLFF | TGTGCCAGCAGTGAACGGGGGGTCCATGAAAAACTGTTTTTT
. | . | TRBJ2-2 | TRBV19 | CASRPRANTGELFF | TGTGCCAGTAGACCCAGGGCAAACACCGGGGAGCTGTTTTTT
. | . | TRBJ1-2 | TRBV12-3/TRBV12-4 | CASSSPTNYGYTF | TGTGCCAGCAGTAGCCCGACTAACTATGGCTACACCTTC
TRBD1 | . | TRBJ1-6 | TRBV7-2 | CASSLEGVGGLNSPLHF | TGTGCCAGCAGCTTAGAGGGGGTAGGGGGCTTAAATTCACCCCTCCACTTT
TRBD2 | . | TRBJ2-1 | TRBV12-3/TRBV12-4 | CASSLPGLAGYEQFF | TGTGCCAGCAGTCTACCGGGACTAGCGGGTTATGAGCAGTTCTTC